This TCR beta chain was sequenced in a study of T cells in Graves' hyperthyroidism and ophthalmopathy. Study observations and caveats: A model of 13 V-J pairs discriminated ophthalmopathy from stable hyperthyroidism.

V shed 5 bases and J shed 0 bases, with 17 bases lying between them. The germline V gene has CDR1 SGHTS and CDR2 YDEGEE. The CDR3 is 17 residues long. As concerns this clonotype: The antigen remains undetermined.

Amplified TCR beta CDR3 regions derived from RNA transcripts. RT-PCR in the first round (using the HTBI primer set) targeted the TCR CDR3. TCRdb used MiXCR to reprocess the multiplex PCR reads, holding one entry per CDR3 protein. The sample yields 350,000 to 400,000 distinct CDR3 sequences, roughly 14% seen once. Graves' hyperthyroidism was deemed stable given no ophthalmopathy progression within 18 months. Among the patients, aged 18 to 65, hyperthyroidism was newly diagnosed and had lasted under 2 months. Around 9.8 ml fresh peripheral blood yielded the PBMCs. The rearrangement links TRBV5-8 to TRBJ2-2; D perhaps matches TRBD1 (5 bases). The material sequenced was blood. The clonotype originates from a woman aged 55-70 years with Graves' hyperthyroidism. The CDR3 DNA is TGTGCCAGCAGACCTTATCGTCGACAGTCGAACACCGGGGAGCTGTTTTTT. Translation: CASRPYRRQSNTGELFF. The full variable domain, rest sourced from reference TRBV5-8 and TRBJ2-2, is EAGVTQSPTHLIKTRGQQATLRCSPISGHTSVYWYQQALGLGLQFLLWYDEGEERNRGNFPPRFSGRQFPNYSSELNVNALELEDSALYLCASRPYRRQSNTGELFFGEGSRLTVL.